This T cell receptor (beta chain) was captured by sequencing in a study of response to subunit inactivated influenza vaccine. The CDR3 totals 16 residues. Losses at the gene ends were 2 bases for V and 1 base for J; bases not matched to a gene: 6. In germline, CDR1 is MNHEY, CDR2 SMNVEV (reference sequence). TCRdb reanalysed the RT-PCR reads using MiXCR and keeps one entry per CDR3 protein. The table lists more than 600,000 distinct CDR3 sequences, around a sixth of them singletons, with around 9.9% in the top ten. The sample holds a few counts of this clonotype. This receptor was identified in a man aged 50 to 59 who received an inactivated influenza vaccine. The source material was PBMCs from blood, sampled roughly 5 days after vaccination. The rearrangement links TRBV27 to TRBJ2-7; 9 nucleotides line up with TRBD1. The CDR3 loop reads CASSLGSGTGSYEQYF. As DNA, the CDR3 is TGTGCCAGCAGTTTAGGGAGCGGGACAGGGTCCTACGAGCAGTACTTC.